The entry that follows covers one TCR beta chain sequence. V shed 2 bases, J shed 2 bases, and the junction held 4 bases outside the gene matches. This CDR3 comprises 15 residues. Germline CDR1 reads MGHRA; CDR2 reads YSYEKL. The source of the sample is a study of blood T cell repertoires in COVID-19. Profiled with immunoSEQ multiplex PCR; TCRdb holds only in-frame clones, not every one. Here the sample spans about 200,000 clones, roughly 83% being singletons. This TCR was sampled from a man between 35 and 55 years old with acute COVID-19. The V and J genes are TRBV4-1 and TRBJ2-7, with 9 bases lining up with TRBD1. The source material was PBMCs or T cells enriched from blood (not recorded which). DNA for the CDR3: TGCGCCAGCAGCCAAAGACAGGGGGGGACCTACGAGCAGTACTTC. It is translated as CASSQRQGGTYEQYF.